This T cell receptor beta chain is drawn from a study of blood T cell repertoires in COVID-19. Only in-frame clones appear in the TCRdb table, and some are missing; sequencing was by immunoSEQ multiplex PCR. Here the sample spans some 350,000 clones, 88% being singletons. Worth noting for this clone: One end of the junction fails to match germline, which may point to a read error.

This receptor was obtained from a woman aged 70-85 years with COVID-19, enrolled during active disease. Sequences were obtained from peripheral blood.

The CDR3, as DNA: TGTGCCAGCAGGGAAGGGACAGTAAATTCACCCCTCCACTTT. It translates to CASREGTVNSPLHF. V usage is TRBV2 and J usage is TRBJ1-6, with 7 bases identical to TRBD1. Germline lookup yields CDR1 SNHLY and CDR2 FYNNEI. The length of the CDR3 is 14 residues. Filled out from reference TRBV2 and TRBJ1-6, the complete variable domain reads EPEVTQTPSHQVTQMGQEVILRCVPISNHLYFYWYRQILGQKVEFLVSFYNNEISEKSEIFDDQFSVERPDGSNFTLKIRSTKLEDSAMYFCASREGTVNSPLHFGNGTRLTVT.